This T cell receptor beta chain stems from a study of shared clonotypes between healthy human individuals. Study observations and caveats: All-four-donor shared clonotypes had higher generation probabilities than non-shared clonotypes did.

Regarding this clone: Its antigen is undetermined. At one end, the junction sequence differs from germline, possibly due to a read error.

Assay: immunoSEQ multiplex PCR; the TCRdb copy retains only in-frame clones and omits some. The sample records over a million clones, under 80% being singletons. The CDR3 spans 15 residues. CDR1 and CDR2 (germline): SNHLY, FYNNEI. Sequencing input: memory CD4+ T cells sorted from blood. Subset denoted: CD45RA-negative fraction. This sequence was found in a man between 18 and 35 years old in good health. The V call is TRBV2, the J call TRBJ1-5; a possible D gene is TRBD1 (5 bases). The CDR3 here is CASSEDSYSNQPQHF. The CDR3 DNA follows: TGTGCCAGCAGCGAAGACAGCTATAGCAATCAGCCCCAGCATTTT.